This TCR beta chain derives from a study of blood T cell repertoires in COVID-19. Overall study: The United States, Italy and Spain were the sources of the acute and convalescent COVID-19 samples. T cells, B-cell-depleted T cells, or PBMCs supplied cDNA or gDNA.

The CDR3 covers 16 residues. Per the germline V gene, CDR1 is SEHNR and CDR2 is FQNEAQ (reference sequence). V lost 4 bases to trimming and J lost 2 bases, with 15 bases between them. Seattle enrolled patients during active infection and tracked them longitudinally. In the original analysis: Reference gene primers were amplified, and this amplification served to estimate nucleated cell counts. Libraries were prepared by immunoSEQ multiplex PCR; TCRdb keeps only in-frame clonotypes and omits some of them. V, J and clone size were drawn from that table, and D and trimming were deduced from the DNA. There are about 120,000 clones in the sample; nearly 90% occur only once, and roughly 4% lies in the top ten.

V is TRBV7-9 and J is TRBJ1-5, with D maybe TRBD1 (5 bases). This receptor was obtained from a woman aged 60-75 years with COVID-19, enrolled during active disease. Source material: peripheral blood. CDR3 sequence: CASSYGSRGGNQPQHF. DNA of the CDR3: TGTGCCAGCAGCTACGGGTCTAGGGGCGGCAATCAGCCCCAGCATTTT.